This TCR beta chain appears in the sequencing data of a study of regulatory dendritic cells for organ transplantation. Study-wide results and caveats: Mature dendritic cells appeared to drive more memory CD8+ clonal expansion than regulatory ones. Among resting subsets, memory CD8+ cells contained the most alloreactive clonotypes.

CFSE-labeled sorted T cells met regulatory or mature dendritic cells for four to five days. Here immunoSEQ multiplex PCR was the method, and the copy in TCRdb shows in-frame clones only, minus some. The sample records under 12,000 clones, 60% to 75% being singletons. As concerns this clone: The target antigen is unknown.

The CDR3 length is 18 residues. V dropped 4 bases and J dropped 6 bases, with 27 bases sitting between them. Germline-derived CDR1 and CDR2 are MGHRA and YSYEKL. This TCR was recovered from a human donor in good health. V and J are TRBV4-1 and TRBJ1-2, with D possibly TRBD1 on 5 matching bases. Sequencing was performed on memory CD4+ T cells from blood cultured with regulatory dendritic cells. Subset specified: CD45RO+ memory T cells. CDR3 nucleotide sequence: TGCGCCAGCAGCCGCCTGGGGGTGGTGTTACGGGGGAACAATGGCTACACCTTC. Its translation: CASSRLGVVLRGNNGYTF.